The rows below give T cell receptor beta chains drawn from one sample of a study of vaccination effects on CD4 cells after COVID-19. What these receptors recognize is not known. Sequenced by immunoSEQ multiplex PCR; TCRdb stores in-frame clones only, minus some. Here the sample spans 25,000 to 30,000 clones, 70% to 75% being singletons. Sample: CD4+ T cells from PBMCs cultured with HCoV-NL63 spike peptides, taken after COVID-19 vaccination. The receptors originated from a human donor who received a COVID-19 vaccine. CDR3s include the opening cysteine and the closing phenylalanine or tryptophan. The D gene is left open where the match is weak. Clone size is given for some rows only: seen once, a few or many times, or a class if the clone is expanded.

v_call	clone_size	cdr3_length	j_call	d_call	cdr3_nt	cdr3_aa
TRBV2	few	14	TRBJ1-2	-	TGTGCCAGCAGTGAACAAGGGGCTTTCTATGGCTACACCTTC	CASSEQGAFYGYTF
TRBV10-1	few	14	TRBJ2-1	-	TGCGCCAGCAGTGAAATACTCGAAAACAATGAGCAGTTCTTC	CASSEILENNEQFF
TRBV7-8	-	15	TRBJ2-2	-	TGTGCCAGCAGCTTAGTACGGGGGAACACCGGGGAGCTGTTTTTT	CASSLVRGNTGELFF
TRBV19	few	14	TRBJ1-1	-	TGTGCCAGTAGTATCAGGACGGGGGACACTGAAGCTTTCTTT	CASSIRTGDTEAFF
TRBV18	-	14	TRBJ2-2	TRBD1	TGTGCCAGCTCACCGGGACAGGGGACCGGGGAGCTGTTTTTT	CASSPGQGTGELFF
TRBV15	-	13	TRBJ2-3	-	TGTGCCACCAGAGCCGGGGGTGAAAGTACGCAGTATTTT	CATRAGGESTQYF
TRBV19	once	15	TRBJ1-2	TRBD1	TGTGCCAGTAGTCAAGGACAGGGAGCTCGTTATGGCTACACCTTC	CASSQGQGARYGYTF
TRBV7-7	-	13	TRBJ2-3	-	TGTGCCAGCAGCTTAGCAGAGGGAGATACGCAGTATTTT	CASSLAEGDTQYF
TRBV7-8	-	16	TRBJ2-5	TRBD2	TGTGCCAGCAGCTTAGTGATTCTAGCGGGAGGTGAGACCCAGTACTTC	CASSLVILAGGETQYF
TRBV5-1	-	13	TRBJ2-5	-	TGCGCCAGCAGAGAGGGGGTCCAAGAGACCCAGTACTTC	CASREGVQETQYF
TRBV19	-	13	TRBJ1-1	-	TGTGCCAGTAGTATAGACTATAACACTGAAGCTTTCTTT	CASSIDYNTEAFF
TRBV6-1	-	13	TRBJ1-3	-	TGTGCCAGCAGTGAGATCGGGAGAAACACCATATATTTT	CASSEIGRNTIYF
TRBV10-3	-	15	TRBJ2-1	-	TGTGCCATAGGTCCAGGCCAGAGACCAAACAATGAGCAGTTCTTC	CAIGPGQRPNNEQFF
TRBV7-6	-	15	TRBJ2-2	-	TGTGCCACCACGCCCCTCTCAGCGAACACCGGGGAGCTGTTTTTT	CATTPLSANTGELFF
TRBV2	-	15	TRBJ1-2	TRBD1	TGTGCCAGCAGTGAACCAGGGGGAGACTCATATGGCTACACCTTC	CASSEPGGDSYGYTF
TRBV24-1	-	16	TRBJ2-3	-	TGTGCCACCAGTGTTGGGACGGGCGTAGGCACAGATACGCAGTATTTT	CATSVGTGVGTDTQYF
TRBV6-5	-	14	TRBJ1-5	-	TGTGCCAGCAGCCAGGTGGGGTCAGGTCAGCCCCAGCATTTT	CASSQVGSGQPQHF
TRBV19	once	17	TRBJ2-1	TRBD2	TGTGCCAGTAGTATTGGGTTAGCGGGAGTATCGGGGAATGAGCAGTTCTTC	CASSIGLAGVSGNEQFF
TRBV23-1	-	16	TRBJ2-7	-	TGCGCCAGCAGCCCAAAGGCAGAGGGGCAAACCTACGAGCAGTACTTC	CASSPKAEGQTYEQYF
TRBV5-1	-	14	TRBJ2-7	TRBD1	TGCGCCAGCAGCGGGACAGGGGGAGGGTACGAGCAGTACTTC	CASSGTGGGYEQYF
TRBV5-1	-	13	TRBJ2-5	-	TGCGCCAGCAGCCTGGCAATCCAAGAGACCCAGTACTTC	CASSLAIQETQYF
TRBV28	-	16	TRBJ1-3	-	TGTGCCAGCACCTCCCCGGGACAACGCTCTGGAAACACCATATATTTT	CASTSPGQRSGNTIYF
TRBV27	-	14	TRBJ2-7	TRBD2	TGTGCCAGCAGTTTTAGCGGGAGGTCGTACGAGCAGTACTTC	CASSFSGRSYEQYF
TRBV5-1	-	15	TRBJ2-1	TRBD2	TGCGCCAGCAGATTGACTAGCGGGAACTACAATGAGCAGTTCTTC	CASRLTSGNYNEQFF
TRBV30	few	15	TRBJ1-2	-	TGTGCCTGGAGTGTACAAGGGGAGGGTAACTATGGCTACACCTTC	CAWSVQGEGNYGYTF
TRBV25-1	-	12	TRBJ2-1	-	TGTGCCAGCATCCCCGAACGAGGGAGTCTGTTCTTC	CASIPERGSLFF
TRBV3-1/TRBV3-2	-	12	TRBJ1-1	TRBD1	TGTGCCAGCAGCCCAGGGGGAACTAGGGCTTTCTTT	CASSPGGTRAFF
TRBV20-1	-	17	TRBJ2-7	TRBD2	TGCAGTGCTAGTCCTCTAGCGGGAGCCATGGGTTCCCCCGAGCAGTACTTC	CSASPLAGAMGSPEQYF
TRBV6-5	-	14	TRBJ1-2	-	TGTGCCAGCAGTTACTCTTCTGGGACCTATGGCTACACCTTC	CASSYSSGTYGYTF
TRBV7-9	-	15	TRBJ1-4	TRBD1	TGTGCCAGCAGCAAGACAGGGGCGCGGGATGAAAAACTGTTTTTT	CASSKTGARDEKLFF
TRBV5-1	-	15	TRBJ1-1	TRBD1	TGCGCCAGCAGCCCGGGACAGGGCCGTGACACTGAAGCTTTCTTT	CASSPGQGRDTEAFF
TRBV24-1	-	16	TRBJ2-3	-	TGTGCCACCAGTGACCCCGGACGTATTAGCACAGATACGCAGTATTTT	CATSDPGRISTDTQYF
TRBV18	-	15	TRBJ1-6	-	TGTGCCAGCTCCGAGACACGGGCCAATAATTCACCCCTCCACTTT	CASSETRANNSPLHF
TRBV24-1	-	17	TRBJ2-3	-	TGTGCCACCAGTGAGTCCGGACGTTCCGGGTACACAGATACGCAGTATTTT	CATSESGRSGYTDTQYF
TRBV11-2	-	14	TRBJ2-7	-	TGTGCCAGCAGCTTAGAGGGGTACACCTACGAGCAGTACTTC	CASSLEGYTYEQYF
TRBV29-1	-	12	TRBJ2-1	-	TGCAGCGCATGGCTTAATCCTAGTGAGCAGTTCTTC	CSAWLNPSEQFF
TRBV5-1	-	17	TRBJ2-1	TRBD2	TGCGCCAGCAGCCCGCGGACTAGCGGGGGCTCCTACAATGAGCAGTTCTTC	CASSPRTSGGSYNEQFF
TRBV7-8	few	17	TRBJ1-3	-	TGTGCCAGCAGCTTAGCCGGGCAGACCTTCTCTGGAAACACCATATATTTT	CASSLAGQTFSGNTIYF
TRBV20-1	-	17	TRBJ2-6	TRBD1	TGCAGTGCTAGTTTGCGACAGGGGGCTTCTGGGGCCAACGTCCTGACTTTC	CSASLRQGASGANVLTF
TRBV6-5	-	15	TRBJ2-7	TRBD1	TGTGCCAGCAAGGTCTACGACAGGGTGTTATACGAGCAGTACTTC	CASKVYDRVLYEQYF
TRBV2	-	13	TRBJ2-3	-	TGTGCCAGCAGTGGGCTAACAGGGGATACGCAGTATTTT	CASSGLTGDTQYF
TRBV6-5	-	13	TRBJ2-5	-	TGTGCCAGCAGACGGGACTGGGAAGAGACCCAGTACTTC	CASRRDWEETQYF